A selection of T cell receptor beta chains follows, all from one sample in a study of blood T cells in healthy people across ages. TCRdb fed the 5' RACE reads into MiXCR, producing one record per CDR3 protein. The table records over 950,000 distinct CDR3 sequences, around two fifths of them present only once. The specimen sequenced was blood. These receptors originate from a man in his late teens or twenties in good health. The CDR3 runs from the conserved cysteine through the conserved F or W. The D gene is left open where the match is weak.

cdr3_aa	cdr3_length	d_call	j_call	v_call
CASSTGQDEQFF	12	TRBD1	TRBJ2-1	TRBV5-1
CASSLLVAYNEQFF	14	.	TRBJ2-1	TRBV12-3/TRBV12-4
CASRQRQGNQPQHF	14	.	TRBJ1-5	TRBV2
CSVSRKSRGVPGRSEQFF	18	TRBD2	TRBJ2-1	TRBV29-1
CSVGTDRVKTQYF	13	TRBD1	.	TRBV29-1
CASLSEGGSPLHF	13	.	TRBJ1-6	TRBV6-1
CSVVRSTDTQYF	12	.	TRBJ2-3	TRBV29-1
CSAFNRDGYTF	11	.	TRBJ1-2	TRBV20-1
CASSVDLAHNKQFF	14	.	TRBJ2-1	TRBV9
CASSSGVFEKLFF	13	.	TRBJ1-4	TRBV7-6
CASSQAPREEQFF	13	.	TRBJ2-1	TRBV4-1
CASSPRLASYEQYF	14	TRBD2	TRBJ2-7	TRBV27
CASRHDRGREKLFF	14	TRBD1	TRBJ1-4	TRBV6-1
CASSRLGDNEQFF	13	.	TRBJ2-1	TRBV6-5
CAISEGRTTYEQYF	14	.	TRBJ2-7	TRBV10-3
CAISLQGRGTDTQYF	15	.	TRBJ2-3	TRBV10-3
CASSWRTGTGEYNEQFF	17	TRBD1	TRBJ2-1	TRBV5-1
CASSPRLAVNYNEQFF	16	TRBD2	TRBJ2-1	TRBV18
CASSFPTGTGSDGYTF	16	TRBD1	TRBJ1-2	TRBV5-1
CSAYEQKSGEQYF	13	.	TRBJ2-7	TRBV20-1
CASSQSAIREAFF	13	.	TRBJ1-1	TRBV16
CASNRESQPQHF	12	.	TRBJ1-5	TRBV19
CASSGGTGKADTQYF	15	TRBD1	TRBJ2-3	TRBV7-2
CASSPTGGKDGYTF	14	TRBD1	TRBJ1-2	TRBV7-9
CASSDWQVQYF	11	.	TRBJ2-7	TRBV2
CASSTYQRTGLDEQYF	16	TRBD1	.	TRBV7-2
CASSFRTGLDGYTF	14	TRBD1	TRBJ1-2	TRBV13
CSARAGTTGEQYF	13	.	TRBJ2-7	TRBV20-1
CASSLPLRLGVNTEAFF	17	.	TRBJ1-1	TRBV11-2
CASSFQGAGNNEQFF	15	.	TRBJ2-1	TRBV7-2
CASSQERGLVLNTEAFF	17	TRBD1	TRBJ1-1	TRBV4-2
CASSQEGRQGDEQYF	15	.	TRBJ2-7	TRBV14
CASSGRRTTNEKLFF	15	.	TRBJ1-4	TRBV27
CSARLGTGYGYTF	13	.	TRBJ1-2	TRBV20-1
CASSQDRSLAGPKVYSNQPQHF	22	.	TRBJ1-5	TRBV4-1
CASKLGADGYTF	12	.	TRBJ1-2	TRBV6-2/TRBV6-3
CSGLARGSYNELFF	14	.	TRBJ2-1	TRBV29-1
CASSPAGSYNEQFF	14	.	TRBJ2-1	TRBV19
CASSQSSGPNTGELFF	16	TRBD2	TRBJ2-2	TRBV5-1
CASRRLVGGTTDTQYF	16	.	TRBJ2-3	TRBV11-2
CASSQGGQYGYTF	13	.	TRBJ1-2	TRBV3-1